The 19 T cell receptor beta chains below all came from one sample that was sequenced in a study of control samples from healthy donors and cancer patients. The assay was immunoSEQ multiplex PCR, and TCRdb's table has in-frame clones only and misses some. This sample yields about 130,000 clones, of which more than 80% are seen a single time; about 2.3% belongs to the top ten. Sequencing input: blood. The origin of the receptors is a man between 40 and 49 years old in good health.

The V call is TRBV18, the J call TRBJ2-3; 9 nucleotides match TRBD2. Germline V gives CDR1 KGHSH, CDR2 LQKENI. The CDR3 has 16 amino acids. Trimming removed 0 bases from V and 3 bases from J; junction bases left unmatched: 4. Written as DNA, the CDR3 is TGTGCCAGCTCACCACCAGGCGGGGGGGCAACAGATACGCAGTATTTT. This translates into CASSPPGGGATDTQYF.

There are a few counts of this clone. V and J are TRBV6-4 and TRBJ1-2; no clear D. V was clipped by 6 bases and J by 4 bases, with 9 bases between them. Germline V gene lookup returns CDR1 MRHNA and CDR2 SNTAGT. CDR3 length: 12 amino acids. CDR3 loop: CASRSDGYGYTF. The CDR3 DNA reads TGTGCCAGCAGATCAGACGGCTATGGCTACACCTTC.

V gene TRBV27 combines with J gene TRBJ1-5; D not certain. Germline assignment: CDR1 MNHEY and CDR2 SMNVEV (reference sequence). CDR3 length equals 13 residues. CDR3 loop: CATSNGRNQPQHF. The CDR3 bases are TGTGCTACAAGTAATGGGCGGAATCAGCCCCAGCATTTT.

The CDR3, as DNA: TGTGCCAGTAGTACCGGACTAGCGGGGAATGAGCAGTTCTTC. As protein: CASSTGLAGNEQFF. This rearrangement joins TRBV19 to TRBJ2-1; 12 bases fit TRBD2. The ends lost 4 bases at V and 7 bases at J; junction bases unmatched: 2. This CDR3 comprises 14 residues. Germline loops: CDR1 LNHDA, CDR2 SQIVND (reference sequence).

The chain links TRBV7-6 to TRBJ1-6; D might be TRBD1 (6 bases). Trimming removed 1 base from V and 7 bases from J, with 17 bases in between. CDR3 length: 17 amino acids. From germline, CDR1 is SGHVS and CDR2 FNYEAQ. The CDR3 loop is CASSLVSSGTLNSPLHF. In DNA, the CDR3 is TGTGCCAGCAGCTTAGTTTCGAGTGGGACACTAAATTCACCCCTCCACTTT.

The chain links TRBV2 to TRBJ2-1; D is unclear. V lost 7 bases and J 1 base, leaving 14 bases between the germline ends. Germline CDR1 reads SNHLY; CDR2 reads FYNNEI. The CDR3 length is 15 residues. CDR3 in amino acids: CASNYDGRSYNEQFF. The DNA for the CDR3 is TGTGCCAGCAACTATGACGGGCGTTCCTACAATGAGCAGTTCTTC.

This clone has a handful of counts. V is TRBV9 and J is TRBJ1-3; D remains ambiguous. V gave up 0 bases and J gave up 0 bases, with 7 bases separating them. The CDR3 spans 15 residues. Germline V lookup: CDR1 SGDLS, CDR2 YYNGEE. The CDR3 bases are TGTGCCAGCAGCGTAGCCGCTAGCTCTGGAAACACCATATATTTT. This codes for CASSVAASSGNTIYF.

The chain has TRBV10-3 and TRBJ2-2, with 9 bases identical to TRBD1. Germline CDR1 reads ENHRY; CDR2 reads SYGVKD. The CDR3 loop spans 18 amino acids. The ends lost 0 bases at V and 6 bases at J; junction bases unmatched: 11. DNA of the CDR3: TGTGCCATCAGTGAGTCTTACCCGGGACAGGGAGGCGCCGGGGAGCTGTTTTTT. Translation: CAISESYPGQGGAGELFF.

The chain couples TRBV3-1 (or the pseudogene TRBV3-2) to TRBJ1-2, with D unclear. CDR3 size: 11 residues. Deletions cut 0 bases from V and 8 bases from J, with 4 bases between. The germline V gene has CDR1 LGHDT and CDR2 YNNKEL (reference sequence). CDR3 in DNA: TGTGCCAGCAGCCAAGATTTCGGCTACACCTTC. Translation: CASSQDFGYTF.

The chain employs TRBV6-5 and TRBJ1-2; maybe TRBD1 (5 bases). The CDR3 totals 16 residues. CDR1 and CDR2 (germline): MNHEY, SVGAGI. The V and J ends lost 4 bases and 4 bases respectively, with 19 bases between them. The CDR3 DNA reads TGTGCCAGCAGTTTACAAGCGGTGGGGGGTCGCTATGGCTACACCTTC. Translation: CASSLQAVGGRYGYTF.

This chain connects TRBV15 to TRBJ1-5, with TRBD1 identical over 9 bases. V lost 0 bases and J lost 5; bases outside the gene matches: 11. Per the germline V gene, CDR1 is LNHNV and CDR2 is YYDKDF (reference sequence). The CDR3 runs 18 residues. CDR3 in amino acids: CATSRDSLWDREDQPQHF. CDR3 in DNA: TGTGCCACCAGCAGAGATTCTTTGTGGGACAGGGAAGATCAGCCCCAGCATTTT.

This clone was counted only a few times. The chain uses TRBV18 and TRBJ2-1; no firm D call. The CDR3 loop spans 13 amino acids. The germline CDR1 and CDR2 sequences are KGHSH and LQKENI. V was shortened by 4 bases and J by 2 bases, with 6 bases between the two germline ends. In DNA form, the CDR3 reads TGTGCCAGCTCACTGAGTCCCTACAATGAGCAGTTCTTC. Residues: CASSLSPYNEQFF.

The CDR3 protein is CASRWDRGSNQPQHF. The CDR3 nucleotides read TGTGCCAGTAGATGGGACAGGGGAAGCAATCAGCCCCAGCATTTT. The V call is TRBV19, the J call TRBJ1-5; 10 nucleotides match TRBD1. Germline CDR1 and CDR2: LNHDA and SQIVND (reference sequence). V was pared by 6 bases and J by 1 base, with 3 bases of the junction left unmatched. CDR3 length: 15 residues.

The rearrangement joins TRBV19 to TRBJ2-3, with D perhaps TRBD1 (6 bases). Between the trimmed V and J ends, which lost 4 bases and 1 base, there was a span of 18 bases. Germline CDR1 and CDR2: LNHDA and SQIVND (reference sequence). This CDR3 has 17 residues. CDR3 sequence: CASSTHATGFGTDTQYF. The CDR3 bases are TGTGCCAGTAGTACCCACGCCACAGGGTTTGGCACAGATACGCAGTATTTT.

This clone showed up many times. The V call is TRBV5-1, the J call TRBJ1-4; D possibly corresponds to TRBD1 (5 bases). This CDR3 comprises 14 residues. Germline lookup yields CDR1 SGHRS and CDR2 YFSETQ. The V and J ends lost 0 bases and 8 bases respectively, with 11 bases between them. CDR3 DNA: TGCGCCAGCAGCTTGGTTGGGACGGAAGAAAAACTGTTTTTT. Encoded protein: CASSLVGTEEKLFF.

The chain employs TRBV12-3 or TRBV12-4 and TRBJ2-1; D gene ambiguous. The CDR3 spans 13 residues. Trimming took off 3 bases at V and 8 bases at J, with 11 bases between the two ends. This CDR3 is CASSFIRADEQFF. The CDR3 coding sequence is TGTGCCAGCAGTTTCATAAGGGCGGATGAGCAGTTCTTC.

The genes are TRBV5-1 and TRBJ1-2, with a tentative D call TRBD1 (6 bases). Germline-derived CDR1 and CDR2 are SGHRS and YFSETQ. This CDR3 is built from 15 residues. Between the trimmed V and J ends, which lost 0 bases and 2 bases, there was a span of 11 bases. CDR3 protein: CASSLGEGVNYGYTF. The CDR3 region has the DNA TGCGCCAGCAGCTTGGGAGAGGGGGTAAACTATGGCTACACCTTC. Together with reference TRBV5-1 and TRBJ1-2, the CDR3 gives the full variable domain: KAGVTQTPRYLIKTRGQQVTLSCSPISGHRSVSWYQQTPGQGLQFLFEYFSETQRNKGNFPGRFSGRQFSNSRSEMNVSTLELGDSALYLCASSLGEGVNYGYTFGSGTRLTVV.

The rearrangement uses TRBV9 and TRBJ2-7; D is ambiguous. The CDR3 length is 13 residues. Between the trimmed V and J ends, which lost 0 bases and 4 bases, there was a span of 8 bases. Germline V gene data show CDR1 as SGDLS and CDR2 as YYNGEE. The CDR3 is CASSVGAGYEQYF. In DNA form, the CDR3 reads TGTGCCAGCAGCGTAGGTGCCGGATACGAGCAGTACTTC.

V usage is TRBV5-1 and J usage is TRBJ1-2; D call uncertain. There are 14 residues in the CDR3. Trimming left V 0 bases short and J 8 bases short, with 14 bases between. CDR1 is SGHRS and CDR2 is YFSETQ in the germline V gene. The CDR3 here is CASSLAGQAGGYTF. CDR3 coding DNA: TGCGCCAGCAGCTTGGCCGGGCAGGCGGGAGGCTACACCTTC.